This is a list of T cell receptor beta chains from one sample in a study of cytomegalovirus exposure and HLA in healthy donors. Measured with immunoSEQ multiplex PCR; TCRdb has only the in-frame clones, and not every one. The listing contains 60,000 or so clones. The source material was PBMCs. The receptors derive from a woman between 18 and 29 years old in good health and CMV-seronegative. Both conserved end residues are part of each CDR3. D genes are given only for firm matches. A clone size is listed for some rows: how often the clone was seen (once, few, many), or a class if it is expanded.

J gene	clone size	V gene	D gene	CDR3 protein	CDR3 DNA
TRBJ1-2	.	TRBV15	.	CATSWGGENYGYTF	TGTGCCACCAGCTGGGGGGGGGAGAACTATGGCTACACCTTC
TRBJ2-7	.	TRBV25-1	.	CASSEYGALGAYEQYF	TGTGCCAGCAGTGAATATGGGGCACTTGGGGCCTACGAGCAGTACTTC
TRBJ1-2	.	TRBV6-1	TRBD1	CASSGDRADYGYTF	TGTGCCAGCAGTGGGGACAGGGCGGACTATGGCTACACCTTC
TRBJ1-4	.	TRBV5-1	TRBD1	CASSSGTGGASVNEKLFF	TGCGCCAGCAGCTCCGGGACAGGGGGCGCTTCGGTTAATGAAAAACTGTTTTTT
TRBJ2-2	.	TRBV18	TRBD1	CASRQGRDTGELFF	TGTGCCAGCAGACAGGGGCGGGACACCGGGGAGCTGTTTTTT
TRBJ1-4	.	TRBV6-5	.	CASSYGLGATNEKLFF	TGTGCCAGCAGTTACGGACTCGGGGCAACTAATGAAAAACTGTTTTTT
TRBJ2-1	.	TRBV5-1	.	CASSLRQGGSYNEQFF	TGCGCCAGCAGCCTAAGACAGGGAGGCTCATACAATGAGCAGTTCTTC
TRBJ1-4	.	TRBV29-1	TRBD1	CSGRTGEKLFF	TGCAGCGGCAGGACAGGGGAAAAACTGTTTTTT
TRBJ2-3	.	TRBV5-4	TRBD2	CASSLTSGGDTQYF	TGTGCCAGCAGCTTGACTAGCGGGGGGGATACGCAGTATTTT
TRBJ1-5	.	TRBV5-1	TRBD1	CASSLDRGSQPQHF	TGCGCCAGCAGCTTGGACAGGGGGAGTCAGCCCCAGCATTTT
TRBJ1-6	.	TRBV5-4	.	CASSLEAAAPLHF	TGTGCCAGCAGCTTGGAAGCCGCTGCACCCCTCCACTTT
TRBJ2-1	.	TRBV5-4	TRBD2	CASSLELAGTGEQFF	TGTGCCAGCAGCTTGGAGCTAGCGGGAACGGGTGAGCAGTTCTTC
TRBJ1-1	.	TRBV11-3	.	CASSLRLQNTEAFF	TGTGCCAGCAGCTTAAGACTCCAGAACACTGAAGCTTTCTTT
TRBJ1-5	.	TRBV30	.	CAWAGLGGNQPQHF	TGTGCCTGGGCGGGATTGGGCGGTAATCAGCCCCAGCATTTT
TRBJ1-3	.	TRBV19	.	CASSTEQGGAIYF	TGTGCCAGTAGTACGGAACAGGGCGGCGCCATATATTTT
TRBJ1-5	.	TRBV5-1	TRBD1	CASSWGGTGSNQPQHF	TGCGCCAGCAGCTGGGGGGGGACAGGGAGCAATCAGCCCCAGCATTTT
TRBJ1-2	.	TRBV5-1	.	CASSLSAPYGYTF	TGCGCCAGCAGCTTGAGCGCGCCCTATGGCTACACCTTC
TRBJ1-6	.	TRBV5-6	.	CASSLGRAISPLHF	TGTGCCAGCAGCTTAGGCAGGGCTATTTCACCCCTCCACTTT
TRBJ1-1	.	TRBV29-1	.	CSGVGSPNTEAFF	TGCAGCGGGGTGGGCAGCCCGAACACTGAAGCTTTCTTT
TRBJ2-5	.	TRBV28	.	CASITGGANQETQYF	TGTGCCAGCATCACTGGGGGCGCTAATCAAGAGACCCAGTACTTC
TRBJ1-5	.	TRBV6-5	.	CASSQQVYQPQHF	TGTGCCAGCAGTCAACAGGTTTATCAGCCCCAGCATTTT
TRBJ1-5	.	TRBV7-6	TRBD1	CASSDGQGNQPQHF	TGTGCCAGCAGCGATGGACAGGGCAATCAGCCCCAGCATTTT
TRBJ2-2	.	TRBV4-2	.	CASSQDRAGNTGELFF	TGTGCCAGCAGCCAAGATAGAGCAGGGAACACCGGGGAGCTGTTTTTT
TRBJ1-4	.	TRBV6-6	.	CASSRAGRGEKLFF	TGTGCCAGCAGTCGTGCGGGACGCGGTGAAAAACTGTTTTTT
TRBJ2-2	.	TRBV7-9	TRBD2	CASSARLAYTGELFF	TGTGCCAGCAGCGCCCGACTAGCGTACACCGGGGAGCTGTTTTTT
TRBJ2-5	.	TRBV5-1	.	CASSPGFQETQYF	TGCGCCAGCAGCCCGGGGTTCCAAGAGACCCAGTACTTC
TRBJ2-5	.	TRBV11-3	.	CASSGGLLGETQYF	TGTGCCAGCAGCGGCGGTCTCCTGGGAGAGACCCAGTACTTC
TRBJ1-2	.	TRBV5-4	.	CASSRPPGMDYGYTF	TGTGCCAGCAGCCGACCCCCCGGGATGGACTATGGCTACACCTTC
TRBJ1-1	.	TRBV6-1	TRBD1	CATKRGPRENTEDFF	TGTGCCACTAAAAGGGGGCCACGGGAGAACACTGAAGATTTCTTT
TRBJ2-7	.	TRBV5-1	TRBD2	CASSKVAGDYEQYF	TGCGCCAGCAGCAAGGTAGCGGGAGACTACGAGCAGTACTTC
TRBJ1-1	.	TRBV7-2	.	CASSPTGLRAFF	TGTGCCAGCAGCCCAACAGGCCTGCGGGCTTTCTTT
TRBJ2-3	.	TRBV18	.	CASSPTSTDTQYF	TGTGCCAGCTCACCGACTAGCACAGATACGCAGTATTTT
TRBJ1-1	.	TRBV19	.	CASTYPGKGTEAFF	TGTGCCAGTACCTATCCAGGGAAGGGCACTGAAGCTTTCTTT
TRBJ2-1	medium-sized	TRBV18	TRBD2	CASSRGLASYNEQFF	TGTGCCAGCTCACGGGGACTAGCCTCCTACAATGAGCAGTTCTTC
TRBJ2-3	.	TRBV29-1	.	CSVEFPGPHTDTQYF	TGCAGCGTTGAATTTCCGGGTCCCCACACAGATACGCAGTATTTT
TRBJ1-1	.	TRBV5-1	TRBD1	CASSLLGGPGNTEAFF	TGCGCCAGCAGCTTGCTAGGGGGCCCAGGGAACACTGAAGCTTTCTTT
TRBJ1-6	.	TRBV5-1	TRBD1	CASSLGQGAHNSPLHF	TGCGCCAGCAGCTTGGGACAGGGGGCGCATAATTCACCCCTCCACTTT
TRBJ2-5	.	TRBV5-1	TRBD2	CASSSQGLAGETQYF	TGCGCCAGCAGCTCCCAAGGACTAGCCGGAGAGACCCAGTACTTC
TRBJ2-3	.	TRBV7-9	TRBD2	CASGGLAGTTWGDTQYF	TGTGCCAGCGGCGGACTAGCGGGAACAACGTGGGGAGATACGCAGTATTTT
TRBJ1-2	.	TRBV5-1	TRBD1	CASSLGDRAAYGYTF	TGCGCCAGCAGCTTGGGGGACAGGGCCGCCTATGGCTACACCTTC
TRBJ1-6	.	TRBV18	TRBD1	CASSSDRGDSPLHF	TGTGCCAGCTCATCTGACAGGGGGGATTCACCCCTCCACTTT
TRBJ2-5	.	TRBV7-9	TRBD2	CATLTSGAGETQYF	TGTGCCACCCTGACTAGCGGGGCGGGAGAGACCCAGTACTTC